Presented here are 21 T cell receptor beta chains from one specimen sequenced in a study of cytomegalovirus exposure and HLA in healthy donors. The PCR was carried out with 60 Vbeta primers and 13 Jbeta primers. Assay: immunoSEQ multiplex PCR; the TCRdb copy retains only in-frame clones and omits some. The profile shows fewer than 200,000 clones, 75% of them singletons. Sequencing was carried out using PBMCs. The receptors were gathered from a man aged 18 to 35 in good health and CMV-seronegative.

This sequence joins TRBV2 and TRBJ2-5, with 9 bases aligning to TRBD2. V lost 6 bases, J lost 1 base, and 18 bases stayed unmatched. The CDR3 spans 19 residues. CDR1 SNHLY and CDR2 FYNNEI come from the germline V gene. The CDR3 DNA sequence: TGTGCCAGCAGGGGGCGGGGGAGAGTTACTAGCGGGTCCCAAGAGACCCAGTACTTC. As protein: CASRGRGRVTSGSQETQYF.

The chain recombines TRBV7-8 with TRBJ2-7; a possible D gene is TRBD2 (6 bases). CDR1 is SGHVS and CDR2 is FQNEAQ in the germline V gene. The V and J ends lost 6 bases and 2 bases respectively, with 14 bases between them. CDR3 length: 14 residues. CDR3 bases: TGTGCCAGCAGTAGCGGAGGCCGAACCTACGAGCAGTACTTC. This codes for CASSSGGRTYEQYF.

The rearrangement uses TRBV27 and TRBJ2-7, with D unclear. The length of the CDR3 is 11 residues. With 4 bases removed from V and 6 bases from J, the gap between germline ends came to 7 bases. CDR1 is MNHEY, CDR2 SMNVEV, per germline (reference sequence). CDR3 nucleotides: TGTGCCAGCAGTTCAGGCCCCGAGCAGTACTTC. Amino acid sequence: CASSSGPEQYF.

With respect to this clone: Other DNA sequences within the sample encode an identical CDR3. In nucleotides, the CDR3 is TGTGCCAGCAGTTTAATGCGGAACATCACAGATACGCAGTATTTT. Translation gives CASSLMRNITDTQYF. The chain carries TRBV27 and TRBJ2-3; D uncertain. CDR1 and CDR2 (germline): MNHEY, SMNVEV (reference sequence). Deletions cut 2 bases from V and 2 bases from J, with 11 bases between. The CDR3 consists of 15 residues.

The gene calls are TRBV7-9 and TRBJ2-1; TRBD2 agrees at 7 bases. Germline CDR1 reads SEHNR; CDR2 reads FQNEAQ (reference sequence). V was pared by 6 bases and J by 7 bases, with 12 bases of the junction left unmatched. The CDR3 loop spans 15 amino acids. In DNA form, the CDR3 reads TGTGCCAGCAGTTCTAGCGGAGGGGCTTGGAATGAGCAGTTCTTC. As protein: CASSSSGGAWNEQFF.

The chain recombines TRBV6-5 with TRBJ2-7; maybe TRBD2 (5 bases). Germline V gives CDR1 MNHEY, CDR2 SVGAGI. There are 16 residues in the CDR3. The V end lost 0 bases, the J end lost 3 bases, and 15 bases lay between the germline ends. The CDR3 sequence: CASSYSSGSAVYEQYF. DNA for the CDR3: TGTGCCAGCAGTTACTCGAGTGGTAGCGCTGTCTACGAGCAGTACTTC.

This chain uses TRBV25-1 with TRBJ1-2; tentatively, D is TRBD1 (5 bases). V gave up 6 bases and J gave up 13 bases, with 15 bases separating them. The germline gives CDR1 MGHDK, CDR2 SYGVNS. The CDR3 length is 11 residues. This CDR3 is CASSGGVGCTF. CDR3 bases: TGTGCCAGCAGCGGGGGGGTAGGGTGCACCTTC.

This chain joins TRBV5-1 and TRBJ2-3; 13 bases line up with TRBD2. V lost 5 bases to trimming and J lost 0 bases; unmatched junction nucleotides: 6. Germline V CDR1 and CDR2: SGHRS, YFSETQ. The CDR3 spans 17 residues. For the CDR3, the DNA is TGCGCCAGCAGTTCGGGACTAGCGGGACCTAGCACAGATACGCAGTATTTT. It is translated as CASSSGLAGPSTDTQYF.

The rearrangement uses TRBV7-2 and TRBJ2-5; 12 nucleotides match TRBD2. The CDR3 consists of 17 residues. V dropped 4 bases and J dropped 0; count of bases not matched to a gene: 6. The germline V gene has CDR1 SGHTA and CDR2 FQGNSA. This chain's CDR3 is CASSSGLAGMYQETQYF. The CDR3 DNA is TGTGCCAGCAGCTCAGGACTAGCGGGGATGTACCAAGAGACCCAGTACTTC.

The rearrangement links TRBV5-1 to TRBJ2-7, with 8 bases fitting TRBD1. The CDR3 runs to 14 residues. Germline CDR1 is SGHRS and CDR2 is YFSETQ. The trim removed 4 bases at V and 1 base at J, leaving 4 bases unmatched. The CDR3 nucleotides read TGCGCCAGCAGCGCAGGGGGCAGTTCCTACGAGCAGTACTTC. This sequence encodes CASSAGGSSYEQYF. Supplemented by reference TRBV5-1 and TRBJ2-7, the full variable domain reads KAGVTQTPRYLIKTRGQQVTLSCSPISGHRSVSWYQQTPGQGLQFLFEYFSETQRNKGNFPGRFSGRQFSNSRSEMNVSTLELGDSALYLCASSAGGSSYEQYFGPGTRLTVT.

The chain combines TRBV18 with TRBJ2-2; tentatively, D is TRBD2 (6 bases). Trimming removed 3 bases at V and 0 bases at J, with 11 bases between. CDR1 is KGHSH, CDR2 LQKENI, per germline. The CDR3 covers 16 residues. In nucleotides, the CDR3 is TGTGCCAGCTCACCCGGGACGGGGGCGAACACCGGGGAGCTGTTTTTT. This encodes CASSPGTGANTGELFF.

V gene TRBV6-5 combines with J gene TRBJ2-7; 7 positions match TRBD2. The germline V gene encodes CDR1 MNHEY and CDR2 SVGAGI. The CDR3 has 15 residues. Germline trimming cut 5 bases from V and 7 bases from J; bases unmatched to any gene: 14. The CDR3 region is CASSPPQGGSGEQYF. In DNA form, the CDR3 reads TGTGCCAGCAGTCCCCCGCAGGGAGGGTCGGGGGAGCAGTACTTC.

The CDR3 DNA reads as TGTGCCAGCGGGGGACAAGAGACCCAAGCTTTCTTT. Protein: CASGGQETQAFF. The chain is built from TRBV2 and TRBJ1-1; TRBD1 might be the D (6 bases). The CDR3 is 12 amino acids. V lost 8 bases to trimming and J lost 9 bases, with 16 bases between them. The germline CDR1 and CDR2 sequences are SNHLY and FYNNEI.

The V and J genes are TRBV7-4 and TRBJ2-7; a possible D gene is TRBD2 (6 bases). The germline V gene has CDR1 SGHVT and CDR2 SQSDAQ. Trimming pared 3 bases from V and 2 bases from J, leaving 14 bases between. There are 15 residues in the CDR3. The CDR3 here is CASSFWKGRTYEQYF. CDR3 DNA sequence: TGTGCCAGCAGCTTCTGGAAGGGGAGGACCTACGAGCAGTACTTC.

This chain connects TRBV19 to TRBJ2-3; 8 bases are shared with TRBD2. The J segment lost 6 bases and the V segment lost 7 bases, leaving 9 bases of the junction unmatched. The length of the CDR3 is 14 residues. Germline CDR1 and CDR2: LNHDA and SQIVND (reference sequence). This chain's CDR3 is CASNPGGRLDTQYF. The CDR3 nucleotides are TGTGCCAGTAACCCGGGGGGGAGACTGGATACGCAGTATTTT.

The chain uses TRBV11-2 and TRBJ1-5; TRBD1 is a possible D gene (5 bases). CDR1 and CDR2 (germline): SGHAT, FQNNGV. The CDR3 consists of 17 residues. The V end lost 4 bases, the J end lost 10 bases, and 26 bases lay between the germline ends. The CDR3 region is CASSSDSGLQPGGPQHF. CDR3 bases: TGTGCCAGCAGCTCTGATTCGGGACTCCAACCGGGGGGACCCCAGCATTTT.

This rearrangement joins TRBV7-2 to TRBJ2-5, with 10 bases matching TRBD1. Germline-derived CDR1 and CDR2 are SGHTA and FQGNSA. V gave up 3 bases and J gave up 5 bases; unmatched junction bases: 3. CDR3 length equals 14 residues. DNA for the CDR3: TGTGCCAGCAGCTTGACAGGGGGCGACGAGACCCAGTACTTC. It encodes CASSLTGGDETQYF. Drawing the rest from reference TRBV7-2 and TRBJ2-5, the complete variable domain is GAGVSQSPSNKVTEKGKDVELRCDPISGHTALYWYRQSLGQGLEFLIYFQGNSAPDKSGLPSDRFSAERTGGSVSTLTIQRTQQEDSAVYLCASSLTGGDETQYFGPGTRLLVL.

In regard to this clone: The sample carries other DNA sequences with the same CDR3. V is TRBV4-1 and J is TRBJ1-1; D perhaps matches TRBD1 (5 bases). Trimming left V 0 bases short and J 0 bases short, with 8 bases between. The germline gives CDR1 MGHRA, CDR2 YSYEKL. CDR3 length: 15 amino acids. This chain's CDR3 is CASSQEAGLNTEAFF. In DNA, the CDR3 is TGCGCCAGCAGCCAAGAAGCAGGGTTGAACACTGAAGCTTTCTTT.

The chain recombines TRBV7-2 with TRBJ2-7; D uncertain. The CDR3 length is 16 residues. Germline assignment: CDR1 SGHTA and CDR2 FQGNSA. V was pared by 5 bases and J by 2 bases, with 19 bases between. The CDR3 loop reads CASSRLPRNPTYEQYF. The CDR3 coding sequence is TGTGCCAGCAGCCGACTCCCCCGGAACCCCACCTACGAGCAGTACTTC.

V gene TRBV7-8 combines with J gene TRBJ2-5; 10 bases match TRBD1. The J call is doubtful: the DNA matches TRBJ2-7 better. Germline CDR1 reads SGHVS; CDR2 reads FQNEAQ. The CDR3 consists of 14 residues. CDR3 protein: CASSPRDRGYEQYF. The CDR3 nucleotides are TGTGCCAGCAGCCCCAGGGACAGGGGCTACGAGCAGTACTTC.

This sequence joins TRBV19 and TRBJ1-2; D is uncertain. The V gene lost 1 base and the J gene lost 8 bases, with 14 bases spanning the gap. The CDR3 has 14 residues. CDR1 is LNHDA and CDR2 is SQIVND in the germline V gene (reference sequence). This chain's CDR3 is CASSIGVSARGYTF. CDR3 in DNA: TGTGCCAGTAGTATAGGGGTATCAGCGAGGGGCTACACCTTC.